This T cell receptor (beta chain) was recovered during a study of shared clonotypes between healthy human individuals. Overall study findings and caveats: Measured sharing among donors was expected to vary with sequencing depth. In general, naive subsets displayed greater estimated richness than memory subsets did.

It was CD45RO-negative cells, positively selected for CCR7, that made up naive CD8 cells, with terminally differentiated effector memory CD45RA+ cells excluded. The donors were adults (healthy and HIV-negative) with no recent acute infections or vaccinations. DNA at 150 to 200 ng, about 30,000 T cell genomes, went into sorted-subset replicate PCRs. Generated by immunoSEQ multiplex PCR, the TCRdb table keeps only in-frame clones and is missing some. The sample lists under 1 million clones; around 92% were seen once. The CDR3 extends over 16 amino acids. The V gene's germline CDR1 is SGHVS and CDR2 FNYEAQ. J was trimmed by 4 bases and V by 3 bases; bases with no gene match: 10. This clone was seen only once. Its antigen is not identified.

This sequence joins TRBV7-6 and TRBJ2-3; 7 nucleotides agree with TRBD2. The source of this sequence is a man aged 25-45 years in good health. Sequences were obtained from naive CD8+ T cells sorted from blood. CDR3 sequence reads: CASSFKSGVRADTQYF. The CDR3, as DNA: TGTGCCAGCAGCTTCAAAAGCGGGGTGAGGGCAGATACGCAGTATTTT.